This TCR beta chain was captured by sequencing in a study of cytomegalovirus exposure and HLA in healthy donors. Looking at the study overall: The approximately 120 validation repertoires were reported in a later analysis to have been generated on the same platform as the 666 first-cohort repertoires.

Study-wide results and limits: The tendency of first-cohort TCR clusters to co-occur in the 120 or so validation repertoires was identified by a subsequent analysis. The dataset shows that most TCR sequences were rare, while some public TCRs occurred in many donors.

Method: immunoSEQ multiplex PCR; TCRdb's copy keeps in-frame clones and lacks some. Among roughly 250,000 clones listed, roughly 89% were seen once. The germline gives CDR1 KGHSH, CDR2 LQKENI. The CDR3 consists of 14 residues. Trimming removed 5 bases from V and 1 base from J; junction bases left unmatched: 2. On this clone: Antigen: not known.

The specimen was PBMCs. This clonotype originated in a man aged 18 to 29 in good health and CMV-seronegative. The chain carries TRBV18 and TRBJ1-1; the match to TRBD1 covers 9 bases. CDR3 protein: CASSEGQGNTEAFF. In DNA form, the CDR3 reads TGTGCCAGCTCAGAGGGACAGGGGAACACTGAAGCTTTCTTT. Supplemented by reference TRBV18 and TRBJ1-1, the full variable domain reads NAGVMQNPRHLVRRRGQEARLRCSPMKGHSHVYWYRQLPEEGLKFMVYLQKENIIDESGMPKERFSAEFPKEGPSILRIQQVVRGDSAAYFCASSEGQGNTEAFFGQGTRLTVV.